These 7 T cell receptor beta chains originate from one sample sequenced in a study of blood T cell repertoires in COVID-19. Assay: immunoSEQ multiplex PCR; the TCRdb copy retains only in-frame clones and omits some. The sample shows 100,000 to 150,000 clones, approximately 87% of them seen only once. The sequenced sample was peripheral blood. These TCRs come from a woman in her fifties or sixties with acute or convalescent COVID-19.

The chain carries TRBV11-2 and TRBJ1-2; TRBD1 agrees at 7 bases. Germline assignment: CDR1 SGHAT and CDR2 FQNNGV. V lost 4 bases and J lost 7; bases outside the gene matches: 6. The CDR3 runs to 13 residues. CDR3 sequence (DNA): TGTGCCAGCAGCTCAGACAGGGACTTTGGCTACACCTTC. Translation gives CASSSDRDFGYTF.

This clone was observed once. This chain connects TRBV19 to TRBJ2-1; the match to TRBD2 covers 15 bases. CDR1 and CDR2 (germline): LNHDA, SQIVND (reference sequence). V lost 7 bases and J lost 7; bases outside the gene matches: 5. CDR3 length: 15 amino acids. The CDR3 nucleotides read TGTGCCAGTACCCGGACTAGCGGGAGGGAAAATGAGCAGTTCTTC. Protein: CASTRTSGRENEQFF.

The chain carries TRBV9 and TRBJ2-5; possible D gene TRBD2, 6 bases. V lost 1 base and J 4 bases, leaving 17 bases between the germline ends. CDR3 length equals 16 residues. Germline V gene lookup returns CDR1 SGDLS and CDR2 YYNGEE. Here the CDR3 DNA reads TGTGCCAGCAGCGTACGGCACAGAGAGGGAGGAGAGACCCAGTACTTC. Translation: CASSVRHREGGETQYF.

This clone was recorded once. This chain uses TRBV2 with TRBJ2-5, with D unresolved. This CDR3 comprises 13 residues. Per germline, CDR1 SNHLY and CDR2 FYNNEI. Deletions cut 4 bases from V and 3 bases from J, with 9 bases between. The CDR3: CASSGSFKETQYF. The CDR3, as DNA: TGTGCCAGCAGTGGGAGTTTTAAAGAGACCCAGTACTTC.

The rearrangement joins TRBV9 to TRBJ1-2; D gene uncertain. The CDR3 length is 11 residues. CDR1 is SGDLS, CDR2 YYNGEE, per germline. V lost 7 bases to trimming and J lost 6 bases, with 10 bases between them. DNA for the CDR3: TGTGCCAGCGGTCGGGGTGATGGCTACACCTTC. Its protein is CASGRGDGYTF.

The genes are TRBV4-1 and TRBJ1-6; a possible D gene is TRBD1 (6 bases). Between the trimmed V and J ends, which lost 3 bases and 7 bases, there was a span of 16 bases. CDR1 is MGHRA and CDR2 is YSYEKL in the germline V gene. The CDR3 is 16 residues long. Here the CDR3 reads CASSQTQGLINSPLHF. The CDR3 region has the DNA TGCGCCAGCAGCCAGACACAGGGATTAATCAATTCACCCCTCCACTTT.

The V and J genes are TRBV30 and TRBJ1-1; D unclear. There are 13 residues in the CDR3. Germline CDR1 is GTSNPN and CDR2 is SVGIG (reference sequence). The V end was cut by 3 bases, the J end by 2 bases, with 10 bases between. CDR3: CAWSAGKNTEAFF. The CDR3 coding sequence is TGTGCCTGGAGCGCCGGGAAAAACACTGAAGCTTTCTTT.